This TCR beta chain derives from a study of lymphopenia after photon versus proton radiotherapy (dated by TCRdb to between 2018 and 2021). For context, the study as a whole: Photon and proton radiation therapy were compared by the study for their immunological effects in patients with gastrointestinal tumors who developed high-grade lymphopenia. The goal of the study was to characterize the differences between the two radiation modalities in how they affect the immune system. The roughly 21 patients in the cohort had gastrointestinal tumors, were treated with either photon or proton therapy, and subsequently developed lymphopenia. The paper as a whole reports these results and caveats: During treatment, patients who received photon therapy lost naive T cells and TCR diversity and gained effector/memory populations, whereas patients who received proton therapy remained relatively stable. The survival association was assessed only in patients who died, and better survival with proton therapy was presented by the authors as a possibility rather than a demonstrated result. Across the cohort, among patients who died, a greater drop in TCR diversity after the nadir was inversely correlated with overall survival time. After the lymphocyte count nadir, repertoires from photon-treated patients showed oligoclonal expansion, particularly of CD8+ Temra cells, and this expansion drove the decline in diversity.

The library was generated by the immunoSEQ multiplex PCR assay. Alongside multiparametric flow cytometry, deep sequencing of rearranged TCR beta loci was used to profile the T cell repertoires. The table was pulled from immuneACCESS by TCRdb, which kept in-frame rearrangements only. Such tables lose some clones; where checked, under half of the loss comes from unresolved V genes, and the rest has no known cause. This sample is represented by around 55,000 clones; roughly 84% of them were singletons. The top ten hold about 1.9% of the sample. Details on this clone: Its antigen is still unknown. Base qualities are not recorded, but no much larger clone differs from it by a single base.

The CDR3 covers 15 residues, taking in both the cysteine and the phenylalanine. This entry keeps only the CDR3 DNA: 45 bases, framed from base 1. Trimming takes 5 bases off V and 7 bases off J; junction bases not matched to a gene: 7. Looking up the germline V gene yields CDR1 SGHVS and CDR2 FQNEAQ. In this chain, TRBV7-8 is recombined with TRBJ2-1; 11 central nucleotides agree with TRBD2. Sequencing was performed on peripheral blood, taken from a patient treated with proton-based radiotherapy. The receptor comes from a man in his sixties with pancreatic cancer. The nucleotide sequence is TGTGCCAGCAGCCCTCTAGCGGGAGGCCCAAATGAGCAGTTCTTC. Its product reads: CASSPLAGGPNEQFF. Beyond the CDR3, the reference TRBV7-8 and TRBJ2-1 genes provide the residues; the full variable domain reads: GAGVSQSPRYKVAKRGQDVALRCDPISGHVSLFWYQQALGQGPEFLTYFQNEAQLDKSGLPSDRFFAERPEGSVSTLKIQRTQQEDSAVYLCASSPLAGGPNEQFFGPGTRLTVL.